Presented here are 12 T cell receptor beta chains from one specimen sequenced in a study of cytomegalovirus exposure and HLA in healthy donors. The primer mix had 60 Vbeta and 13 Jbeta primers. The assay was immunoSEQ multiplex PCR, and TCRdb's table has in-frame clones only and misses some. The repertoire includes over 150,000 clones, 70% to 90% of them detected once, and less than 2.5% sits in the top ten. Sequenced input: PBMCs. The receptors stem from a male donor in good health and CMV-seronegative.

This clone was counted once. V is TRBV27 and J is TRBJ2-3, with D maybe TRBD1 (5 bases). The CDR3 extends over 13 amino acids. Germline loops: CDR1 MNHEY, CDR2 SMNVEV (reference sequence). Trimming shortened V by 6 bases and J by 0 bases, and 7 bases separated the two germline ends. As DNA, the CDR3 is TGTGCCAGCAGGGCAGGGAGCACAGATACGCAGTATTTT. Its translation is CASRAGSTDTQYF.

The V and J genes are TRBV9 and TRBJ2-2, with D possibly TRBD2 on 5 matching bases. The CDR3 is made up of 12 amino acids. V shed 3 bases and J shed 7 bases, with 7 bases lying between them. Germline CDR1 and CDR2: SGDLS and YYNGEE. DNA of the CDR3: TGTGCCAGCAGCGCGGGGTTCGGGGAGCTGTTTTTT. This sequence encodes CASSAGFGELFF.

V usage is TRBV2 and J usage is TRBJ2-5; 11 bases match TRBD1. Matching the DNA end better, TRBJ2-7 makes the J call doubtful. CDR1 is SNHLY and CDR2 is FYNNEI in the germline V gene. CDR3 size: 14 residues. Written as DNA, the CDR3 is TGTGCCAGCGTCCCGGGACAGGGGGCCTACGAGCAGTACTTC. It translates to CASVPGQGAYEQYF.

A single count supports this clone. The chain couples TRBV7-9 to TRBJ2-7; unclear D gene. V was shortened by 2 bases and J by 0 bases, with 8 bases between the two germline ends. There are 14 residues in the CDR3. The germline gives CDR1 SEHNR, CDR2 FQNEAQ (reference sequence). For the CDR3, the DNA is TGTGCCAGCAGCTTACCGGGTAGCTCCTACGAGCAGTACTTC. It codes for CASSLPGSSYEQYF. Filled out from reference TRBV7-9 and TRBJ2-7, the complete variable domain reads DTGVSQNPRHKITKRGQNVTFRCDPISEHNRLYWYRQTLGQGPEFLTYFQNEAQLEKSRLLSDRFSAERPKGSFSTLEIQRTEQGDSAMYLCASSLPGSSYEQYFGPGTRLTVT.

The V call is TRBV19, the J call TRBJ1-2; tentative D call: TRBD1 (6 bases). V lost 6 bases and J 5 bases, leaving 19 bases between the germline ends. Germline V gene sequence: CDR1 LNHDA, CDR2 SQIVND (reference sequence). CDR3 length equals 15 residues. The CDR3 is CASSPQGGRGYGYTF. The CDR3 coding sequence is TGTGCCAGTAGCCCCCAAGGGGGTAGGGGGTATGGCTACACCTTC.

As for this clone: In this CDR3 the conserved last residue, phenylalanine or tryptophan, is missing, so a read error is likely. It is unclear where the CDR3 begins or ends on the DNA, so no DNA is shown, and the CDR3 is as TCRdb lists it. The rearrangement links TRBV7-4 to TRBJ2-6; the table's D call, TRBD2, was not checked against the DNA. The CDR3 length equals 9 residues, ends included. Germline loops: CDR1 SGHVT, CDR2 SQSDAQ. The CDR3 spells CASSSGILI.

The V gene is TRBV7-2, the J gene TRBJ2-3; no clear D gene. The germline V and J ends were trimmed by 4 bases and 0 bases, with 8 bases remaining between them. Germline loops: CDR1 SGHTA, CDR2 FQGNSA. The CDR3 loop spans 14 amino acids. The chain's CDR3 is CASSYSPSTDTQYF. The CDR3, as DNA: TGTGCCAGCAGCTACTCACCTAGCACAGATACGCAGTATTTT.

The V call is TRBV5-6, the J call TRBJ2-1; TRBD1 agrees at 9 bases. Germline CDR1 reads SGHDT; CDR2 reads YYEEEE. This CDR3 spans 15 amino acids. Unmatched junction bases numbered 8, after V lost 2 bases and J lost 8 bases. The CDR3 coding sequence is TGTGCCAGCAGCTTCCCGGGACAGGGTTCCCATGAGCAGTTCTTC. This encodes CASSFPGQGSHEQFF.

This chain connects TRBV9 to TRBJ2-1; D is perhaps TRBD2 (5 bases). This CDR3 spans 14 amino acids. Between the trimmed V and J ends, which lost 4 bases and 8 bases, there was a span of 16 bases. Germline CDR1 is SGDLS and CDR2 is YYNGEE. The CDR3 DNA reads TGTGCCAGCAGCAACGGTAGGGAGAAGGATGAGCAGTTCTTC. Amino acid sequence: CASSNGREKDEQFF.

This clone was found a few times. The chain carries TRBV19 and TRBJ1-2, with TRBD1 as a possible D gene (6 bases). V shed 3 bases and J shed 4 bases, with 15 bases lying between them. Germline V gene lookup returns CDR1 LNHDA and CDR2 SQIVND (reference sequence). The CDR3 loop spans 15 amino acids. The CDR3 loop is CASSMYHRAGYGYTF. In DNA form, the CDR3 reads TGTGCCAGTAGTATGTATCACAGGGCCGGCTATGGCTACACCTTC.

The CDR3 DNA sequence: TGTGCCAGCACATCGGGGTTTCTAGGACCCGAAGCTTTCTTT. Translating it yields CASTSGFLGPEAFF. This chain links TRBV6-1 with TRBJ1-1; D is undetermined. The germline V gene has CDR1 MNHNS and CDR2 SASEGT. The CDR3 sequence is 14 residues long. The V end was cut by 7 bases, the J end by 8 bases, with 20 bases between.

J is TRBJ2-7 and V is TRBV29-1, with 7 bases identical to TRBD1. The ends lost 5 bases at V and 3 bases at J; junction bases unmatched: 4. CDR1 is SQVTM, CDR2 ANQGSEA, per germline. CDR3 size: 12 residues. CDR3 nucleotides: TGCAGCGTTTCAGGGGGTCTCTACGAGCAGTACTTC. Translation: CSVSGGLYEQYF.